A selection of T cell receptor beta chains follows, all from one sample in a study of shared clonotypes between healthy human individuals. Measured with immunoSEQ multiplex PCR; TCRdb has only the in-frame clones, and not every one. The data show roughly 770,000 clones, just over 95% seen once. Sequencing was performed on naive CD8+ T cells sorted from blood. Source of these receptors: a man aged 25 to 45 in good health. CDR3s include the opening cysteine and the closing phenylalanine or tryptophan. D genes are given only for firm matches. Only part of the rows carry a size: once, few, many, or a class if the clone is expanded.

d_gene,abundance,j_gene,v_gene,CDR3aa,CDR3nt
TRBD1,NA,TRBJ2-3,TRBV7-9,CASSLGGQGSDTQYF,TGTGCCAGCAGCTTAGGGGGACAGGGATCAGATACGCAGTATTTT
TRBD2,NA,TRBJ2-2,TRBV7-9,CASSNLAGANTGELFF,TGTGCCAGCAGCAACCTAGCGGGGGCGAACACCGGGGAGCTGTTTTTT
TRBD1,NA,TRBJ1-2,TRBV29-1,CSVGRQGRVYGYTF,TGCAGCGTTGGGAGACAGGGTCGCGTCTATGGCTACACCTTC
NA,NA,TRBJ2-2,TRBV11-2,CASSLDRNRAGGELFF,TGTGCCAGCAGCTTAGATCGAAACAGGGCCGGCGGGGAGCTGTTTTTT
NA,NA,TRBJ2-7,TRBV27,CASSLSAGTLTYEQYF,TGTGCCAGCAGTTTATCAGCAGGGACCCTTACCTACGAGCAGTACTTC
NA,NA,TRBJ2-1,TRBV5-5,CASSLLGVYNEQFF,TGTGCCAGCAGCTTGTTAGGGGTCTACAATGAGCAGTTCTTC
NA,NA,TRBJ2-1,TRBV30,CAWSPDYQVYNEQFF,TGTGCCTGGAGTCCGGACTACCAAGTCTACAATGAGCAGTTCTTC
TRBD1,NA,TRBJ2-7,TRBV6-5,CASSYQGAYEQYF,TGTGCCAGCAGTTATCAGGGGGCCTACGAGCAGTACTTC
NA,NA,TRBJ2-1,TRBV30,CAWSEGWRNSYNEQFF,TGTGCCTGGAGTGAGGGTTGGAGGAACTCCTACAATGAGCAGTTCTTC
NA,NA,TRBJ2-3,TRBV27,CASRASYTQYF,TGTGCCAGCCGCGCCAGTTACACGCAGTATTTT
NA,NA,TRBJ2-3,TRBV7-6,CASSLVRIPDTQYF,TGTGCCAGCAGCTTAGTCCGCATCCCAGATACGCAGTATTTT
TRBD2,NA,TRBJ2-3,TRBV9,CASSRYSGNTDTQYF,TGTGCCAGCAGCCGATATAGCGGGAACACAGATACGCAGTATTTT
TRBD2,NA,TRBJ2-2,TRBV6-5,CASSYSLAGGELFF,TGTGCCAGCAGTTACAGTCTAGCGGGCGGGGAGCTGTTTTTT
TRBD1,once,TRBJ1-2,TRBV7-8,CASSLVPTGGKIGYTF,TGTGCCAGCAGCTTAGTGCCGACAGGGGGCAAGATTGGCTACACCTTC
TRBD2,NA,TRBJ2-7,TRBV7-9,CASSPSSGSPVWEQYF,TGTGCCAGCAGCCCCTCTAGCGGGAGCCCCGTGTGGGAGCAGTACTTC
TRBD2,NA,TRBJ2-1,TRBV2,CASSVVPGLAGWNEQFF,TGTGCCAGCAGTGTGGTTCCGGGACTAGCGGGGTGGAATGAGCAGTTCTTC
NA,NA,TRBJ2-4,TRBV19,CASSIDVFTKGENIQYF,TGTGCCAGTAGTATAGATGTATTCACTAAGGGGGAAAACATTCAGTACTTC
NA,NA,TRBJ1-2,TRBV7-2,CASSRQGSNNYGYTF,TGTGCCAGCAGCCGCCAAGGTAGTAATAACTATGGCTACACCTTC
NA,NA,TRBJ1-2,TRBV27,CASSWGRDYGYTF,TGTGCCAGCAGTTGGGGCAGAGATTATGGCTACACCTTC
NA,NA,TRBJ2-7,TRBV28,CASSSETGKHEQYF,TGTGCCAGTTCAAGTGAAACAGGGAAGCACGAGCAGTACTTC
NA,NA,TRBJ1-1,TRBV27,CASSLGPNTEAFF,TGTGCCAGCAGTCTCGGTCCGAACACTGAAGCTTTCTTT
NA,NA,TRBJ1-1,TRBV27,CASSLVGLSGEAFF,TGTGCCAGCAGTTTAGTGGGATTGTCGGGAGAAGCTTTCTTT
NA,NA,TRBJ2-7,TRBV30,CAWSVEAGRYEQYF,TGTGCCTGGAGTGTAGAGGCAGGGCGGTACGAGCAGTACTTC
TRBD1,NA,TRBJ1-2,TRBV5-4,CASSLAGGERFDTF,TGTGCCAGCAGCTTGGCAGGGGGTGAGCGGTTCGACACCTTC
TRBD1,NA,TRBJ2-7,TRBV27,CASSYRTGSHEQYF,TGTGCCAGCAGTTACCGGACAGGGTCGCACGAGCAGTACTTC
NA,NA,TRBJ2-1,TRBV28,CASRQTGSPYNEQFF,TGTGCCAGCAGACAAACAGGGTCGCCCTACAATGAGCAGTTCTTC
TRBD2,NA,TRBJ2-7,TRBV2,CASSEAMTSGSSYEQYF,TGTGCCAGCAGTGAAGCGATGACTAGCGGGTCCTCCTACGAGCAGTACTTC
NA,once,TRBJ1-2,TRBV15,CATSKERGTYGYTF,TGTGCCACCAGCAAAGAGAGGGGAACTTACGGCTACACCTTC
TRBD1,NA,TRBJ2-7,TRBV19,CASSSGQGGSYEQYF,TGTGCCAGTAGTAGCGGACAGGGGGGAAGCTACGAGCAGTACTTC